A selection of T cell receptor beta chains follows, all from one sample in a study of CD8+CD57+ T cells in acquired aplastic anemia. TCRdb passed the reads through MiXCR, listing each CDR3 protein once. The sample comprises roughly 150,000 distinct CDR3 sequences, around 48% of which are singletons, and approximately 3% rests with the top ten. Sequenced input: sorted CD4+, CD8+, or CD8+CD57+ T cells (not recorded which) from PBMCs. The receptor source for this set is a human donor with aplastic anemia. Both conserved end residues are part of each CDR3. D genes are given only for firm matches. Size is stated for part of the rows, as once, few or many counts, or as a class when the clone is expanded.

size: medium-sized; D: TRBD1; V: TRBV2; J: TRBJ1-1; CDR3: CASVGTASTEAFF
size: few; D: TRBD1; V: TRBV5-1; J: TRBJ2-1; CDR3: CASSFGQGVGNEQFF
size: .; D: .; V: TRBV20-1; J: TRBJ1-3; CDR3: CSAVRDTPGNTIYF
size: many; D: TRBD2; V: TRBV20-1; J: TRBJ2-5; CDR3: CSAPLLAGIQETQYF
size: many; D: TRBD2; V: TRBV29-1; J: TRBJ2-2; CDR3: CSVQSGERNTGELFF
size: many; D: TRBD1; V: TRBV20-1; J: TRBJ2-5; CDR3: CSAVTGKNPLETQYF
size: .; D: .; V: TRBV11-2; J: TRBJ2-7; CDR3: CASSKSFGSLSYEQYF
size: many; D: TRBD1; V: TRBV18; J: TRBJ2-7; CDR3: CASSPRTGEYHEQYF
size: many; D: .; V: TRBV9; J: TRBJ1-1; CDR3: CASSDISQFLNTEAFF
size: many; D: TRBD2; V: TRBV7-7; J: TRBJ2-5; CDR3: CASSLVASGQETQYF
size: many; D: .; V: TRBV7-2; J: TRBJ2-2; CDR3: CASSSQSNTGELFF
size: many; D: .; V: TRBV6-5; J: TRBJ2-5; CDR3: CASSYGLGETQYF
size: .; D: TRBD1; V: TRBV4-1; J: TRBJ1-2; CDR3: CASSLGDSWDYGYTF
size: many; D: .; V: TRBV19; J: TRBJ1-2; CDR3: CASRLPSGDSAGYTF
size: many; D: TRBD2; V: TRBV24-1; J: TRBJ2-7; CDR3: CATSDPRGGEQYF
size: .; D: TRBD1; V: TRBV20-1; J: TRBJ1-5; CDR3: CSARVSQGANQPQHF
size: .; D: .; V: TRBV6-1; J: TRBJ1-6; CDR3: CASSVPNGPLHF
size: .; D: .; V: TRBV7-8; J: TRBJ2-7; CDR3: CASHQGGWGYEQYF
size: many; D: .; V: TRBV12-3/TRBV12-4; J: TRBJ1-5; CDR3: CASSALENQPQHF
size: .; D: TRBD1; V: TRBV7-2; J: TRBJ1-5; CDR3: CASSPPGTDYQPQHF
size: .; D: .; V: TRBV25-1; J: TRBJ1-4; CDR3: CASSGRGEGYKEKLFF
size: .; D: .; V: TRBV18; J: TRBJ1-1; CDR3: CASSPSGPTNTEAFF
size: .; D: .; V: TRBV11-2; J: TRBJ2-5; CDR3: CASSSRGGGETQYF
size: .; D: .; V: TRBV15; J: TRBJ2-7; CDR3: CATSRDVGGYEQYF
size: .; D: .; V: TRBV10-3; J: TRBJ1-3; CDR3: CAISTANGNTIYF
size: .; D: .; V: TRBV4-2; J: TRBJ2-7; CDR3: CASSQTGWDEQYF
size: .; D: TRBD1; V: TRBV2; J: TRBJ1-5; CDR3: CASSHRQGLSNQPQHF
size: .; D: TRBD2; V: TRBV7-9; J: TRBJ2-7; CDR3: CASTSGTSSSEQYF
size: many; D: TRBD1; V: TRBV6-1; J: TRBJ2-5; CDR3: CASSPDRGRGETQYF
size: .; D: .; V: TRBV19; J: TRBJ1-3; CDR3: CASNTGAGVNTIYF
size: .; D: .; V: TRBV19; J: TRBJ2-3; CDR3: CASSMGRQGTDTQYF
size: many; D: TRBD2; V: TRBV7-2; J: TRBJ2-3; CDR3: CASSLDGLAGVEQYF
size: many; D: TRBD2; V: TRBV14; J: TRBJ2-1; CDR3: CASSQGKLAGVSNEQFF
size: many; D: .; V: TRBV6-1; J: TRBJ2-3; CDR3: CASSEDRLTADTQYF
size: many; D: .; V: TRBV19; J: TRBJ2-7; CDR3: CASRVVGAGTYEQYF
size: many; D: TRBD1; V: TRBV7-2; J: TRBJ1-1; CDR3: CGADRGMNTEAFF
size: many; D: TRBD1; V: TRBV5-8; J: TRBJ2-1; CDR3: CASSLDGTGINEQFF
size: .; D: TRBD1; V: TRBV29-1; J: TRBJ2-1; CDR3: CSVAGTGSNEQFF
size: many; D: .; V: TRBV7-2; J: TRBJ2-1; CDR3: CASSLSRGHEQFF
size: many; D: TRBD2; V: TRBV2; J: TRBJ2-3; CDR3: CASSEARSGAYKDTQYF
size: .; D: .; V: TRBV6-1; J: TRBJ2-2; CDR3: CASSEPARNGELFF
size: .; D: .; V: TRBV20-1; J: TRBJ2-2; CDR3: CSARHGKGTGELFF
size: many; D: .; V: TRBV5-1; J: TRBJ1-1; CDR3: CASSLDGHPNTEAFF
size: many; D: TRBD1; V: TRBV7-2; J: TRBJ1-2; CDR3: CASSLTEGARGYTF
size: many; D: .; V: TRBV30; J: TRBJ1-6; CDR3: CAWSVWESRDSPLHF
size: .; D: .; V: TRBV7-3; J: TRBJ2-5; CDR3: CASSFNRQETQYF
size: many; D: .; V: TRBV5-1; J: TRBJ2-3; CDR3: CASSTTGTDTQYF
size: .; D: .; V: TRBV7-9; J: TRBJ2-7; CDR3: CAWSVLAGPGDQYF
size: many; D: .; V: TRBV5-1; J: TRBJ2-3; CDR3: CASSPTKLAVDTQYF
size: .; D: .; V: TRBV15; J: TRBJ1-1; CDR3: CATSRDRHEAFF